The source of this T cell receptor beta chain is a study of blood T cell dynamics during melanoma immunotherapy. Study information: Standard first-line treatment here was pembrolizumab or nivolumab plus ipilimumab in metastatic melanoma.

Specified time point: pre-treatment baseline. Response was assessed by RECIST 1.1 at 12 weeks, except two rapid progressors. Study outcomes and limitations: Clones driving repertoire changes may be melanoma-specific or general immune activation.

This clone was observed a handful of times. What it recognizes is unknown. The table came from immunoSEQ multiplex PCR; TCRdb's copy has only in-frame clones and leaves some out. Counted here are roughly 15,000 clones, under 90% occurring once; the ten biggest clones make up about 4.2%. Per germline, CDR1 MNHNS and CDR2 SASEGT. The J segment lost 4 bases and the V segment lost 6 bases, leaving 7 bases of the junction unmatched. The CDR3 is 15 amino acids. The TCR was taken from a human donor with melanoma. The V and J genes are TRBV6-1 and TRBJ1-5; 9 nucleotides line up with TRBD1. This material consisted of blood, taken from a patient treated with checkpoint blockade. The CDR3 reads CASRKDRGSNQPQHF. Here the CDR3 DNA reads TGTGCCAGCAGGAAGGACAGGGGCTCTAATCAGCCCCAGCATTTT.